This T cell receptor beta chain is drawn from a study of blood T cell repertoires in COVID-19. Study summary: Sites in the United States, Italy and Spain provided acute and convalescent COVID-19 samples.

The CDR3 consists of 13 residues. Germline loops: CDR1 MNHNS, CDR2 SASEGT. V was clipped by 2 bases and J by 11 bases, with 15 bases between them. In the original processing: Nucleated cell counts were estimated from reference gene primer amplification. Repertoires were generated with immunoSEQ multiplex PCR, while TCRdb's copy carries only in-frame clones and drops some. V and J calls plus clone size are reproduced from that table; the DNA served to infer D and trimming. The profile shows 130,000 to 150,000 clones, roughly 80% of them singletons. The sequence came from a man aged 45-65 years with active or convalescent COVID-19. The chain carries TRBV6-1 and TRBJ1-1; weak D call: TRBD1 (5 bases). Sequenced sample: peripheral blood. This CDR3 reads CASSESGREWAFF. The CDR3, as DNA: TGTGCCAGCAGTGAATCGGGGCGGGAATGGGCTTTCTTT.